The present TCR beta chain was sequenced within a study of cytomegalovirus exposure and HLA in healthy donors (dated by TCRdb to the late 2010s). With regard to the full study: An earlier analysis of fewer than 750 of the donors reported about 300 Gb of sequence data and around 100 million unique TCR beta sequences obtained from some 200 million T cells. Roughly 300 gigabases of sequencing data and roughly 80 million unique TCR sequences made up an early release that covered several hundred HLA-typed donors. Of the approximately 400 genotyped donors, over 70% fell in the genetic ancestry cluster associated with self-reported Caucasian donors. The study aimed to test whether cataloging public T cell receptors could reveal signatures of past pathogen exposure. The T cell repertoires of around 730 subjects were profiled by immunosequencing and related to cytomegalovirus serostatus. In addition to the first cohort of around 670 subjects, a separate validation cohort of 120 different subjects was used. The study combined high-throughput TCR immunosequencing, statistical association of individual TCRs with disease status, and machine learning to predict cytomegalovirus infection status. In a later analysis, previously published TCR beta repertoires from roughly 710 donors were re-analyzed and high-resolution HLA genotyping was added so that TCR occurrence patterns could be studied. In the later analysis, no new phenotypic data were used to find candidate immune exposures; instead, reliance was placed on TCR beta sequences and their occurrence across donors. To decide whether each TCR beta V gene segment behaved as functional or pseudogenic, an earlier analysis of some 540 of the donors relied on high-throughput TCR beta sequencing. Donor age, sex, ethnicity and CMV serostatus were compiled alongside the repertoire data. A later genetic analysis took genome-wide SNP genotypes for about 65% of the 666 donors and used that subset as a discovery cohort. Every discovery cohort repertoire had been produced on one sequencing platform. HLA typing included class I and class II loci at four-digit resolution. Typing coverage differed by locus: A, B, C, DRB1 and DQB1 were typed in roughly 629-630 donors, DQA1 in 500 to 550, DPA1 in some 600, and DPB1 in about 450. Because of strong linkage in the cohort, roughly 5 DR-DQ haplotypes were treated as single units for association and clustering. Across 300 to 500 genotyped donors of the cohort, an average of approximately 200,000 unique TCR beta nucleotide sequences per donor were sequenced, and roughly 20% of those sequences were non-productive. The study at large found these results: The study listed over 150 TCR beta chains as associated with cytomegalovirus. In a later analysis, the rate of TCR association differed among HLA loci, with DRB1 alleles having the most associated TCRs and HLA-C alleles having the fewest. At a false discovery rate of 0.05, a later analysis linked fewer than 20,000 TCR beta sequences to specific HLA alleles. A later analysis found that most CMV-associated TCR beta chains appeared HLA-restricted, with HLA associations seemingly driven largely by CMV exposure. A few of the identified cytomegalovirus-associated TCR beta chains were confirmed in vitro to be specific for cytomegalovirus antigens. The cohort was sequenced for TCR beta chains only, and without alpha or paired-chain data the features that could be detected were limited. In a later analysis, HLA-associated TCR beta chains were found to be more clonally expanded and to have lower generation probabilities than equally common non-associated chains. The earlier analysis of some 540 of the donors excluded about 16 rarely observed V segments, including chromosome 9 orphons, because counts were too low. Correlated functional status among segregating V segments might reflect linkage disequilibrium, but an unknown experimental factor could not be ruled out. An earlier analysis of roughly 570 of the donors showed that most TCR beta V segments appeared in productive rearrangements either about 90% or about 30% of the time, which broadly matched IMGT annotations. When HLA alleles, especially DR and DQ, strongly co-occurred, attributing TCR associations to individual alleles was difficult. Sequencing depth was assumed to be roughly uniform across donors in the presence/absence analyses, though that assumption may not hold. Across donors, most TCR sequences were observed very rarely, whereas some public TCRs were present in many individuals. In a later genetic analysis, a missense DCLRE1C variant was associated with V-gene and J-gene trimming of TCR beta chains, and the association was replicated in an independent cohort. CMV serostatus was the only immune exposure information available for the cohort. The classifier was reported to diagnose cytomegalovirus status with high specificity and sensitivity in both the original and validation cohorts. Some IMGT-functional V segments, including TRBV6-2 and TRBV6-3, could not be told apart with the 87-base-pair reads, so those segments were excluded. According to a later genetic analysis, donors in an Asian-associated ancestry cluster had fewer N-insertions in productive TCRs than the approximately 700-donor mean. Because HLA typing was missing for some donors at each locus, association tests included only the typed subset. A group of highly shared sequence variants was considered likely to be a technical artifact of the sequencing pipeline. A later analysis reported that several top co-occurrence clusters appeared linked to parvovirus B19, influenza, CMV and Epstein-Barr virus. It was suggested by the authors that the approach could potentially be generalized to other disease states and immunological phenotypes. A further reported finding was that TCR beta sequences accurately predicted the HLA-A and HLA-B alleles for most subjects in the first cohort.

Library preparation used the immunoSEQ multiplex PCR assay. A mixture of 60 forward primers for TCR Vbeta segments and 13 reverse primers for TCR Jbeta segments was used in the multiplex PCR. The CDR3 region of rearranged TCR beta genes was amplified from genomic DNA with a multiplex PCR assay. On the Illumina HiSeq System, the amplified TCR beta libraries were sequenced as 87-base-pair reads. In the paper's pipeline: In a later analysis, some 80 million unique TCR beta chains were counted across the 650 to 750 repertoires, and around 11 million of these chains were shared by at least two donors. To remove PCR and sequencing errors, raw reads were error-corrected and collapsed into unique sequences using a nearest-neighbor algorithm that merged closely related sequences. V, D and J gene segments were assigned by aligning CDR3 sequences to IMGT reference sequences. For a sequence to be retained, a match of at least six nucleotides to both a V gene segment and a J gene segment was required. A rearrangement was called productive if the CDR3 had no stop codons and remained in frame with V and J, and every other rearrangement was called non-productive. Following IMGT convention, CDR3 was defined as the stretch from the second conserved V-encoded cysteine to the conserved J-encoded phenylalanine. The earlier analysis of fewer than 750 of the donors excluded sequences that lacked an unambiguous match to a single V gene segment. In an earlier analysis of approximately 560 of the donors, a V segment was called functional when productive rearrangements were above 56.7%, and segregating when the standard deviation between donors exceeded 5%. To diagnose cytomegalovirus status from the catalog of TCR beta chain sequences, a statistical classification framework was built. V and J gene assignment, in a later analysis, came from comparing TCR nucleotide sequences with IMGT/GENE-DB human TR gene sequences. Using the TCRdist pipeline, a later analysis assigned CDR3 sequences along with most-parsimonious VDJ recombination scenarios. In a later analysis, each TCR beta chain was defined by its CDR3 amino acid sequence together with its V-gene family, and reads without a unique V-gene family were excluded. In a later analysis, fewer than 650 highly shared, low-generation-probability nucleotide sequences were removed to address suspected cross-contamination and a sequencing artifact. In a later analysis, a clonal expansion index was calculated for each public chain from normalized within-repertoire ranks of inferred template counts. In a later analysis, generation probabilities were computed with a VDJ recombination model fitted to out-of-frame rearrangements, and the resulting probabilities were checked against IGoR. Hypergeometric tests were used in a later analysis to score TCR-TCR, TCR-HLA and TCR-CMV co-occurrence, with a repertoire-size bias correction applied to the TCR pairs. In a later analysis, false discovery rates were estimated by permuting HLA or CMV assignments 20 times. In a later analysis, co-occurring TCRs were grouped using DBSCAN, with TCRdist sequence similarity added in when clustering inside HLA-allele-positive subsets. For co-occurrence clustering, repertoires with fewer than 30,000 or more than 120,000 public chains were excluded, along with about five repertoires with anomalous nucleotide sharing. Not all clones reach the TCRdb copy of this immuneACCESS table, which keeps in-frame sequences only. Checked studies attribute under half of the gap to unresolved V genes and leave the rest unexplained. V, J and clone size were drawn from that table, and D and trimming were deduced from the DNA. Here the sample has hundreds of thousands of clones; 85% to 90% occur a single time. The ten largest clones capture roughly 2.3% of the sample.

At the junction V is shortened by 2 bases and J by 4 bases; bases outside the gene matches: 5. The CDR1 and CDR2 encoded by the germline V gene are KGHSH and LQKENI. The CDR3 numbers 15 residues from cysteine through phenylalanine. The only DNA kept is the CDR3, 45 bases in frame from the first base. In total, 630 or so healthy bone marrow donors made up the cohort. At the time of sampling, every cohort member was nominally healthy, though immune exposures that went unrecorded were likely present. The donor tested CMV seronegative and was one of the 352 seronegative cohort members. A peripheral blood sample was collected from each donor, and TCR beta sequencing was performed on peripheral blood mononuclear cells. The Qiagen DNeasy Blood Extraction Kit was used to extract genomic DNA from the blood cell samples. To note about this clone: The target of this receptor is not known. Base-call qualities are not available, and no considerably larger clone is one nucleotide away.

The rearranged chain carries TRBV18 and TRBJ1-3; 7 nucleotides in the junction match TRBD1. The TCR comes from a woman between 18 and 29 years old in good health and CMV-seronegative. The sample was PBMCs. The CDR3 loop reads CASSPTTGEGNTIYF. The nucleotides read TGTGCCAGCTCACCAACAACAGGGGAAGGAAACACCATATATTTT.